The rows below give T cell receptor beta chains drawn from one sample of a study of blood T cells in healthy people across ages. Each CDR3 protein is one row after TCRdb ran MiXCR on the 5' RACE reads. Counted here are around 990,000 distinct CDR3 sequences, 35% to 40% occurring once; the ten biggest clones make up 13%. The sequencing input was blood. The receptors derive from a man aged 18 to 30 in good health. Both conserved end residues are part of each CDR3.

j_call	v_call	cdr3_aa
TRBJ2-2	TRBV6-6	CASSYSFMNTGELFF
TRBJ1-5	TRBV4-1	CASSHTGIGRAQPQHF
TRBJ1-5	TRBV10-3	CAISEGSGGARGQPQHF
TRBJ1-1	TRBV5-1	CASSFGIGLNTEAFF
TRBJ2-1	TRBV24-1	CATSDFSSAPRTYNEQFF
TRBJ1-5	TRBV19	CASSAPQGLSNQPQHF
TRBJ2-1	TRBV29-1	CSVAGFPGQGNEQFF
TRBJ2-6	TRBV2	CARTVSGANVLTF
TRBJ1-4	TRBV5-1	CASSSTGAREKLFF
TRBJ2-1	TRBV4-1	CASSQGLVISDEQFF
TRBJ1-1	TRBV20-1	CSARDLKDLNTEAFF
TRBJ1-6	TRBV27	CASSFAEYNSPLHF
TRBJ2-7	TRBV5-1	CASSLGYRGNEKSYEQYF
TRBJ2-5	TRBV7-2	CASSTRDSTQETQYF
TRBJ2-1	TRBV6-5	CASSYSTTYNEQFF
TRBJ1-2	TRBV12-3/TRBV12-4	CASSSRGFTRDGYTF
TRBJ2-5	TRBV20-1	CSARGREQTQYF
TRBJ1-2	TRBV6-2/TRBV6-3	CASARQSYGYTF
NA	TRBV7-2	CASSLGSGGASYNEQYF
TRBJ1-6	TRBV5-1	CASSLAGGSPPHF
TRBJ2-1	TRBV12-3/TRBV12-4	CASSLEGRGGYYNEQFF
NA	TRBV5-1	CASSLEAAYEQYF
TRBJ2-4	TRBV6-2/TRBV6-3	CASSQPEPGAKNIQYF
TRBJ2-1	TRBV9	CASSVVSSGGMSSYNEQFF
TRBJ2-3	TRBV6-5	CASSPSVGLGTDTQYF
TRBJ2-1	TRBV7-2	CASSLSSGLYNEQFF
TRBJ1-1	TRBV3-1	CASTPQSQGRQAFF
TRBJ1-2	TRBV3-1	CASSPGEQTGGYTF
TRBJ2-5	TRBV24-1	CATSHSGGQETQYF
TRBJ1-4	TRBV3-1	CAGYCNEKLFF
TRBJ2-1	TRBV20-1	CSASGQIVEQFF
TRBJ2-4	TRBV27	CASSSRSDRENIQYF
TRBJ2-5	TRBV28	CASRKPTRGLQETQYF
TRBJ1-1	TRBV20-1	CSARQTVTEAFF
TRBJ1-1	TRBV6-6	CASSYGGVGTEAFF
TRBJ1-5	TRBV6-2/TRBV6-3	CASSYGTGANQPQHF
TRBJ1-2	TRBV12-3/TRBV12-4	CASSSRGWGYGYTF
TRBJ1-4	TRBV9	CASNRQGDNEKLFF
TRBJ2-7	TRBV9	CASSQTTDLSSYEQYF
TRBJ2-2	TRBV20-1	CSAYQYYTGELFF
TRBJ1-6	TRBV12-3/TRBV12-4	CASSLAPPGHYNSPLHF
TRBJ1-6	TRBV7-9	CASSLGGTGENSPPHF
TRBJ2-5	TRBV5-1	CASSLSGEKETQYF
TRBJ1-2	TRBV20-1	CSAGDLKGQVDGYTF
TRBJ2-7	TRBV12-3/TRBV12-4	CASTTRGFYEQYF
TRBJ1-2	TRBV12-3/TRBV12-4	CASSYRGGSYGYTF
TRBJ2-3	TRBV2	CASSGVRPTSTDTQYF
TRBJ2-5	TRBV4-1	CASSQGQTQYF